The T cell receptor beta chain described here comes from a study of cytomegalovirus exposure and HLA in healthy donors. The PCR made use of 60 Vbeta and 13 Jbeta primers. Profiling relied on immunoSEQ multiplex PCR, and the TCRdb table lists in-frame clones only, not all of them. The table has around 70,000 clones, around four fifths seen once. Germline values: CDR1 SEHNR, CDR2 FQNEAQ (reference sequence). The CDR3 length is 16 residues. Trimming removed 3 bases from V and 0 bases from J; junction bases left unmatched: 4. The source material was PBMCs. This sequence was found in a human donor in good health. The genes are TRBV7-9 and TRBJ2-4; 8 bases agree with TRBD1. CDR3 in amino acids: CASSLDRAVAKNIQYF. The DNA of the CDR3 is TGTGCCAGCAGCTTGGACAGGGCGGTAGCCAAAAACATTCAGTACTTC. Looking up the rest from reference TRBV7-9 and TRBJ2-4 gives the full variable domain: DTGVSQNPRHKITKRGQNVTFRCDPISEHNRLYWYRQTLGQGPEFLTYFQNEAQLEKSRLLSDRFSAERPKGSFSTLEIQRTEQGDSAMYLCASSLDRAVAKNIQYFGAGTRLSVL.